This T cell receptor (beta chain) stems from a study of blood T cell repertoires in COVID-19. Clones were read by immunoSEQ multiplex PCR, and TCRdb kept only the in-frame ones, dropping some. Of around 330,000 clones listed, 85% were seen once; the top ten hold 1.9%. Trimming took 6 bases from V and 6 from J; bases not matched to a gene: 15. The germline V gene encodes CDR1 MNHEY and CDR2 SMNVEV (reference sequence). The CDR3 extends over 17 amino acids. This clone came up a few times. What was sequenced was PBMCs or T cells enriched from blood (not recorded which). This TCR was recovered from a young woman who had been exposed to COVID-19. The chain joins TRBV27 to TRBJ2-2, with 8 nucleotides matching TRBD2. CDR3 protein: CASRNRRGGNVPGELFF. CDR3 in DNA: TGTGCCAGCAGGAATAGACGGGGGGGGAATGTCCCCGGGGAGCTGTTTTTT.